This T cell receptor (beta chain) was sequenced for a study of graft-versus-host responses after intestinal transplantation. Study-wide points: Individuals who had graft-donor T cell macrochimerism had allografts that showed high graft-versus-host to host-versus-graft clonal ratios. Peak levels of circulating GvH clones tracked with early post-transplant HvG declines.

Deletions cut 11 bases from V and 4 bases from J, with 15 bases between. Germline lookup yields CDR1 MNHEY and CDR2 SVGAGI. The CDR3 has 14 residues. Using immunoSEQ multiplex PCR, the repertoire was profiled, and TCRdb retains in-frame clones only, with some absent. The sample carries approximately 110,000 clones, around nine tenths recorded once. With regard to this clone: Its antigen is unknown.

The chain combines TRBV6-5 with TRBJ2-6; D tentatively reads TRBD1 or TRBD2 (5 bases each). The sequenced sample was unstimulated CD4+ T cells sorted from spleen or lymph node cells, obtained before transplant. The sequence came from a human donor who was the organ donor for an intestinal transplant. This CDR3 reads CAGASGTGANVLTF. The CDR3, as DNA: TGTGCCGGAGCGTCTGGGACCGGGGCCAACGTCCTGACTTTC.